A selection of T cell receptor beta chains follows, all from one sample in a study of cytomegalovirus exposure and HLA in healthy donors. Clones were read by immunoSEQ multiplex PCR, and TCRdb kept only the in-frame ones, dropping some. The sample shows 70,000 to 80,000 clones, around 80% of them seen only once. The sequenced material came from PBMCs. Receptor source: a man younger than 35 in good health and CMV-seronegative. Both conserved end residues are part of each CDR3. The order of the fields is clone size, V gene, D gene, J gene, CDR3 DNA, CDR3 protein. A D gene is named only where the DNA matches it firmly. Size tells how often a clone was seen (once, few, many) or the class of an expanded clone, and some rows leave it out.

>few|TRBV14|.|TRBJ1-2
TGTGCCAGCAGCCAAGATCAGGGTACTAACTATGGCTACACCTTC
CASSQDQGTNYGYTF
>.|TRBV28|.|TRBJ1-4
TGTGCCAGCAGTCCCCCCCGAGCAAGTGAAAAACTGTTTTTT
CASSPPRASEKLFF
>.|TRBV18|.|TRBJ1-2
TGTGCCAGCTCAGATTTGGCAGGTATTAACTATGGCTACACCTTC
CASSDLAGINYGYTF
>.|TRBV11-3|.|TRBJ1-5
TGTGCCAGCAGCTTCGTACGGGGTTCCGGTCAGCCCCAGCATTTT
CASSFVRGSGQPQHF
>.|TRBV9|.|TRBJ1-2
TGTGCCAGCAGCGTAGCCCGGGACACCCCCTATGGCTACACCTTC
CASSVARDTPYGYTF
>.|TRBV15|TRBD1|TRBJ1-4
TGTGCCACCAGCACCAGACAGGGCGAAAAACTGTTTTTT
CATSTRQGEKLFF
>.|TRBV4-2|.|TRBJ1-5
TGTGCCAGCAGCCAAGAACCCGGGGGCAATCAGCCCCAGCATTTT
CASSQEPGGNQPQHF
>.|TRBV4-1|.|TRBJ1-2
TGCGCCAGCAGCCATATTGGGCAGACCTATGGCTACACCTTC
CASSHIGQTYGYTF
>.|TRBV6-5|.|TRBJ2-7
TGTGCCAGCAGTTCCGGGACTCACCACGAGCAGTACTTC
CASSSGTHHEQYF
>.|TRBV28|.|TRBJ2-7
TGTGCCAGCAGCTCGGGGGTATCCCACGAGCAGTACTTC
CASSSGVSHEQYF
>.|TRBV7-8|.|TRBJ2-5
TGTGCCAGCAGCTTAGTGTTCGTCAGGGAAGGGGAGACCCAGTACTTC
CASSLVFVREGETQYF
>.|TRBV7-2|.|TRBJ2-6
TGTGCCAGCAGCTTCGAAGGACACCTCTCTGGGGCCAACGTCCTGACTTTC
CASSFEGHLSGANVLTF
>few|TRBV28|.|TRBJ1-2
TGTGCCAGCAGGGGGCACCAGGTGGGCTATGGCTACACCTTC
CASRGHQVGYGYTF
>once|TRBV10-3|.|TRBJ1-2
TGTGCCACGCGGACAGACAGGGGCTACACCTTC
CATRTDRGYTF
>.|TRBV30|TRBD1|TRBJ2-1
TGTGCCTGGAGTGGAAGGGGGCGAGCGGTTAGCTACAATGAGCAGTTCTTC
CAWSGRGRAVSYNEQFF
>.|TRBV5-4|.|TRBJ1-2
TGTGCCAGCAGCTTGCCAGGGAGGGTGGATGGCTACACCTTC
CASSLPGRVDGYTF
>once|TRBV5-1|.|TRBJ2-1
TGCGCCAGCAGCTTGACGGGCGGGAACGCCTACAATGAGCAGTTCTTC
CASSLTGGNAYNEQFF
>.|TRBV9|.|TRBJ2-7
TGTGCCAGCAGCGTAGGCGTATCCGTCCACGAGCAGTACTTC
CASSVGVSVHEQYF
>.|TRBV4-1|TRBD1|TRBJ2-7
TGCGCCAGCAGCCATCAGGACAGGGCAACCTACGAGCAGTACTTC
CASSHQDRATYEQYF
>.|TRBV19|.|TRBJ1-1
TGTGCCAGTAGTATAAGCCGGTTGAACACTGAAGCTTTCTTT
CASSISRLNTEAFF
>.|TRBV9|.|TRBJ1-6
TGTGCCAGCAGCGTAAAGACAGGACAATCACCCCTCCACTTT
CASSVKTGQSPLHF
>.|TRBV28|.|TRBJ1-1
TGTGCCAGCAGCGGACGCGGGCAGAACACTGAAGCTTTCTTT
CASSGRGQNTEAFF
>.|TRBV28|.|TRBJ1-5
TGTGCCAGCAGTCCCGGGACATTCTGGCCCCAGCATTTT
CASSPGTFWPQHF
>.|TRBV27|.|TRBJ2-2
TGTGCCAGCAGTCTCCTGACCGGGGAGCTGTTTTTT
CASSLLTGELFF
>.|TRBV10-1|.|TRBJ2-2
TGCGCCAGCAGTGAGAGGGGGGGTACCGGGGAGCTGTTTTTT
CASSERGGTGELFF
>.|TRBV6-5|.|TRBJ2-5
TGTGCCAGCAGGTCCCGACAGGTTCAAGAGACCCAGTACTTC
CASRSRQVQETQYF
>.|TRBV19|.|TRBJ1-1
TGTGCCAGTAGTATGGTACCGGGGGGCACTGAAGCTTTCTTT
CASSMVPGGTEAFF
>.|TRBV7-9|TRBD2|TRBJ2-7
TGTGCCAGCAGCCGGACTAGCGGAGTCTACGAGCAGTACTTC
CASSRTSGVYEQYF
>.|TRBV28|.|TRBJ1-3
TGTGCCAGCAGTTCTAGTCGGTACTCTGGAAACACCATATATTTT
CASSSSRYSGNTIYF
>.|TRBV28|TRBD2|TRBJ2-7
TGTGCCAGCAGTTTAGTCGGGCTAGCGGGTAACTCCTACGAGCAGTACTTC
CASSLVGLAGNSYEQYF
>.|TRBV30|.|TRBJ2-3
TGTGCCTGGAAGAGGGCAGGACTTACGGATACGCAGTATTTT
CAWKRAGLTDTQYF
>.|TRBV4-3|TRBD2|TRBJ2-7
TGCGCCAGCAGCCGAGGTCGGGCTAGCGGTATATACGAGCAGTACTTC
CASSRGRASGIYEQYF
>.|TRBV6-1|.|TRBJ1-2
TGTGCCAGCAGTGAAGTTCTGACACCTTCCTATGGCTACACCTTC
CASSEVLTPSYGYTF
>.|TRBV29-1|.|TRBJ2-4
TGCAGCGTTGTCCTCCAGGTTAACGGAAACATTCAGTACTTC
CSVVLQVNGNIQYF
>.|TRBV7-3|TRBD2|TRBJ2-3
TGTGCCAGCAGCTTATCTAGCGGGGGAACTAGCACAGATACGCAGTATTTT
CASSLSSGGTSTDTQYF